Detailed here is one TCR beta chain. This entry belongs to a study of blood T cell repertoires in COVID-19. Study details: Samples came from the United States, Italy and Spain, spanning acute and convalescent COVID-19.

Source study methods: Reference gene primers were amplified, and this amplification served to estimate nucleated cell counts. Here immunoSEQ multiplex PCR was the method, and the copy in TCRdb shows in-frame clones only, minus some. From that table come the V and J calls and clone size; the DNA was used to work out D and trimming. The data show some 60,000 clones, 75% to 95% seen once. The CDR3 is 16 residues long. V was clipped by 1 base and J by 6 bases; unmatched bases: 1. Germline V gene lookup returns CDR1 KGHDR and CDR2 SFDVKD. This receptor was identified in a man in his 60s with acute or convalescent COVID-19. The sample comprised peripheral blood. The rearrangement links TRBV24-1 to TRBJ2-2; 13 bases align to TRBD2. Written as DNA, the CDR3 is TGTGCCACCAGTGATTTCGGACTAGCGGGAGCCGGGGAGCTGTTTTTT. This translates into CATSDFGLAGAGELFF.